This is a list of T cell receptor beta chains from one sample in a study of shared clonotypes between healthy human individuals. Produced via immunoSEQ multiplex PCR; TCRdb's table is partial and in-frame only. The table includes 500,000 to 550,000 clones, approximately 95% detected once. Sequenced sample: naive CD4+ T cells sorted from blood. These receptors were collected from a young woman in good health. Both conserved end residues are part of each CDR3. Fields, in order: J gene, V gene, CDR3 protein.

TRBJ1-2	TRBV9	CASSSGQGVGYGYTF
TRBJ2-1	TRBV28	CASSLAGGNLYNEQFF
TRBJ1-5	TRBV2	CASREDGNQPQHF
TRBJ2-1	TRBV18	CASSPPRVRYNEQFF
TRBJ2-3	TRBV11-2	CASSLYSGTSGSTDTQYF
TRBJ2-7	TRBV2	CASRTDSYEQYF
TRBJ2-7	TRBV18	CASSPPGKRLASYEQYF
TRBJ2-5	TRBV28	CASNKGNQETQYF
TRBJ1-1	TRBV5-1	CASSLEQGGTEAFF
TRBJ2-5	TRBV30	CASVKDPGEETQYF
TRBJ1-1	TRBV5-1	CASSPWDRAGTEAFF
TRBJ2-1	TRBV19	CASSIVLGLGSEQFF
TRBJ2-2	TRBV18	CASSPMGLNTGELFF
TRBJ1-3	TRBV7-9	CASRPPARASSGNTIYF
TRBJ2-7	TRBV7-9	CASSLVTYEQYF
TRBJ2-1	TRBV6-5	CASSYSREYNEQFF
TRBJ1-1	TRBV5-1	CASSLGLDRANTEAFF
TRBJ2-5	TRBV2	CASRLWGQETQYF
TRBJ2-3	TRBV5-1	CASRVGTSTSSTDTQYF
TRBJ1-1	TRBV28	CASSLLQGADTEAFF
TRBJ1-2	TRBV9	CASSVEGRGTYGYTF
TRBJ2-1	TRBV10-2	CASSEPSGTNEQFF
TRBJ1-1	TRBV7-9	CASRLDTVNTEAFF
TRBJ2-3	TRBV5-1	CASTPGQYTDTQYF
TRBJ1-2	TRBV20-1	CSARDPGGYTF
TRBJ2-1	TRBV28	CASSLRNEQFF
TRBJ2-1	TRBV25-1	CASSARNGLGSYNEQFF
TRBJ2-2	TRBV7-2	CASSLKMGRANTGELFF
TRBJ2-1	TRBV4-1	CASSQEDLAVSGRKDEQFF
TRBJ2-6	TRBV11-1	CASSGQGAGANVLTF
TRBJ1-1	TRBV28	CASRDANTEAFF
TRBJ2-1	TRBV2	CASRYYSSYNEQFF
TRBJ1-1	TRBV18	CASSPINTEAFF
TRBJ2-1	TRBV5-6	CASSPRDRTFYNEQFF
TRBJ2-7	TRBV5-4	CASSLGTLSSYEQYF
TRBJ2-7	TRBV28	CATQQGAYEQYF
TRBJ2-1	TRBV19	CASSPRELASNEQFF
TRBJ2-7	TRBV7-2	CASSQARQGFNEQYF
TRBJ2-1	TRBV7-2	CASSPNVVNEQFF
TRBJ2-2	TRBV19	CASSTTLAGAGELFF
NA	TRBV29-1	CSVVSDPYEQYF
TRBJ2-1	TRBV10-3	CAISVRTLGDEQFF
TRBJ2-5	TRBV7-8	CASSSGTVQETQYF
TRBJ1-5	TRBV15	CATSRDPLGQPQHF
TRBJ1-3	TRBV19	CASSSPGQASGNTIYF
TRBJ2-7	TRBV28	CASRTYRSLYEQYF
TRBJ1-3	TRBV19	CASRAGSGNTIYF
TRBJ2-5	TRBV5-1	CASSLAGGGNQETQYF
TRBJ2-7	TRBV18	CASSSTSDRVYYEQYF
TRBJ1-6	TRBV5-1	CASSDGSSPLHF
TRBJ2-2	TRBV27	CASSFGREAGELFF
TRBJ2-7	TRBV5-8	CASSLYSSYEQYF
TRBJ1-1	TRBV6-1	CASSDRDRLNTEAFF
TRBJ2-3	TRBV30	CAWSVGLAGESDTQYF
TRBJ1-1	TRBV7-9	CASSGDRGRAFF
TRBJ1-1	TRBV5-1	CASSFSRGATEAFF
TRBJ2-7	TRBV7-9	CASSLVRLSSVHEQYF
TRBJ2-1	TRBV5-1	CASSSGLTVTSGRGYEQFF
TRBJ1-5	TRBV27	CASSSPGQNQPQHF
TRBJ2-6	TRBV4-2	CASSQDLLPGANVLTF